These 29 T cell receptor beta chains originate from one sample sequenced in a study. Via MiXCR, TCRdb re-called the RT-PCR reads, giving one row per CDR3 protein. The table includes more than 550,000 distinct CDR3 sequences, approximately 15% detected once. The sequenced sample consisted of memory CD4+ T cells from blood. The receptors stem from a female donor in good health, serving as a healthy control.

There are many counts of this clonotype. The chain recombines TRBV6-5 with TRBJ1-3, with D maybe TRBD1 (5 bases). Trimming shortened V by 6 bases and J by 0 bases, and 9 bases separated the two germline ends. Per the germline V gene, CDR1 is MNHEY and CDR2 is SVGAGI. The CDR3 is 14 residues long. This CDR3 is CASSQTDSGNTIYF. For the CDR3, the DNA is TGTGCCAGCAGCCAGACAGACTCTGGAAACACCATATATTTT.

This clonotype was counted at least ten times. The chain uses TRBV5-1 and TRBJ2-2; a weak D match, TRBD2 (7 bases). Per the germline V gene, CDR1 is SGHRS and CDR2 is YFSETQ. The CDR3 totals 15 residues. Trimming removed 1 base at V and 4 bases at J, with 11 bases between. The CDR3 here is CASSLTAGATGELFF. The CDR3 nucleotides read TGCGCCAGCAGCTTGACGGCGGGGGCCACCGGGGAGCTGTTTTTT.

This clonotype turned up a few times. The chain carries TRBV20-1 and TRBJ2-1; no firm D call. V lost 3 bases to trimming and J lost 7 bases, with 7 bases between them. Germline V gene data show CDR1 as DFQATT and CDR2 as SNEGSKA (reference sequence). This CDR3 has 11 amino acids. In DNA form, the CDR3 reads TGCAGTGCTAGTATTTTTAATGAGCAGTTCTTC. It yields the protein CSASIFNEQFF.

The chain uses TRBV29-1 and TRBJ2-3; 9 bases align to TRBD2. Germline lookup yields CDR1 SQVTM and CDR2 ANQGSEA. The CDR3 runs 16 residues. V lost 3 bases, J lost 3 bases, and 10 bases stayed unmatched. The CDR3 here is CSVEGVLAGGTDTQYF. The CDR3 DNA sequence: TGCAGCGTTGAGGGGGTTTTGGCGGGAGGGACAGATACGCAGTATTTT.

The chain employs TRBV6-1 and TRBJ2-1, with 10 bases aligning to TRBD1. There are 15 residues in the CDR3. From germline, CDR1 is MNHNS and CDR2 SASEGT. V lost 10 bases and J lost 8; bases outside the gene matches: 14. CDR3 region: CAIKPRTGGSYEQFF. CDR3 nucleotides: TGTGCCATCAAACCTAGGACAGGGGGTAGCTATGAGCAGTTCTTC.

This clonotype was counted ten times or more. The V call is TRBV12-3 or TRBV12-4, the J call TRBJ1-5; 8 bases line up with TRBD1. V lost 6 bases to trimming and J lost 2 bases; unmatched junction nucleotides: 6. CDR3 length: 15 amino acids. This CDR3 is CASSFTTGGNQPQHF. The DNA for the CDR3 is TGTGCCAGCAGCTTTACGACAGGGGGCAATCAGCCCCAGCATTTT.

This clonotype was seen repeatedly, ten times or more. V gene TRBV6-2 or TRBV6-3 combines with J gene TRBJ2-3, with 8 bases that match TRBD1. CDR3 length equals 18 residues. Germline V gives CDR1 MNHEY, CDR2 SVGEGT. J lost 3 bases, V lost 5 bases, and 16 bases had no gene match. CDR3 bases: TGTGCCAGCAGTCCTCCGGGACAGGTATCCTTCGCAACAGATACGCAGTATTTT. It codes for CASSPPGQVSFATDTQYF.

In its sample, this clonotype was seen many times. This chain connects TRBV6-5 to TRBJ1-2, with unresolved D. The CDR3 contains 12 residues. The V end lost 6 bases, the J end lost 0 bases, and 5 bases lay between the germline ends. The germline V gene encodes CDR1 MNHEY and CDR2 SVGAGI. CDR3 DNA: TGTGCCAGCAGCGGACCTAACTATGGCTACACCTTC. Amino acid sequence: CASSGPNYGYTF.

The chain employs TRBV29-1 and TRBJ2-3; perhaps TRBD2 as D (5 bases). The CDR3 sequence is 13 residues long. Germline CDR1 and CDR2: SQVTM and ANQGSEA. V lost 7 bases, J lost 11 bases, and 22 bases lay in between. CDR3 in amino acids: CSGRRPGVGEQYF. For the CDR3, the DNA is TGCAGCGGGCGGAGACCCGGGGTAGGTGAGCAGTATTTT.

The J gene is TRBJ1-1, the V gene TRBV30; no definite D call. The CDR3 is made up of 11 amino acids. CDR1 and CDR2 (germline): GTSNPN, SVGIG (reference sequence). V was shortened by 5 bases and J by 3 bases, with 7 bases between the two germline ends. The CDR3 DNA is TGTGCCTGGTCCCGGGACACTGAAGCTTTCTTT. Translation: CAWSRDTEAFF.

This clonotype was observed many times. V is TRBV7-9 and J is TRBJ1-1; D not resolved. The germline CDR1 and CDR2 sequences are SEHNR and FQNEAQ (reference sequence). The CDR3 contains 13 residues. The V gene lost 8 bases and the J gene lost 1 base, with 11 bases spanning the gap. DNA of the CDR3: TGTGCCAGCCTGACGGGCGGGAACACTGAAGCTTTCTTT. Its protein product is CASLTGGNTEAFF.

At least ten counts were recorded for this clonotype. This chain connects TRBV4-1 to TRBJ1-2; D not certain. The germline V gene has CDR1 MGHRA and CDR2 YSYEKL. The ends were cut back, 1 base at V and 2 bases at J, with 11 bases in the middle. There are 15 residues in the CDR3. The CDR3, as DNA: TGCGCCAGCAGCCAAGTGCCACACGAAAACTATGGCTACACCTTC. Its translation is CASSQVPHENYGYTF.

This chain joins TRBV28 and TRBJ1-2, with a tentative D call TRBD1 (5 bases). The germline V gene encodes CDR1 MDHEN and CDR2 SYDVKM. V lost 6 bases and J lost 6, with 14 bases in between. The CDR3 has 13 amino acids. The CDR3 sequence: CASRFWTSDGYTF. The DNA of the CDR3 is TGTGCCAGCAGGTTCTGGACAAGCGATGGCTACACCTTC.

This rearrangement joins TRBV6-5 to TRBJ2-7; unclear D gene. V lost 8 bases to trimming and J lost 4 bases, with 15 bases between them. The CDR3 is made up of 13 amino acids. The germline CDR1 and CDR2 sequences are MNHEY and SVGAGI. In DNA form, the CDR3 reads TGTGCCAGCGGGAATGGGGTAACTTACGAGCAGTACTTC. Encoded protein: CASGNGVTYEQYF.

This chain links TRBV5-1 with TRBJ1-1; the D is unclear. Germline-derived CDR1 and CDR2 are SGHRS and YFSETQ. The V and J ends lost 5 bases and 4 bases respectively, with 12 bases between them. The CDR3 length is 13 residues. CDR3 coding DNA: TGCGCCAGCAGGGTGGAATTGGGCACTGAAGCTTTCTTT. Encoded protein: CASRVELGTEAFF.

This clonotype has ten or more counts. The J gene is TRBJ2-5, the V gene TRBV20-1; D unclear. V lost 6 bases and J lost 5, with 16 bases in between. The germline V gene encodes CDR1 DFQATT and CDR2 SNEGSKA (reference sequence). CDR3 length equals 13 residues. CDR3 amino acids: CSAHHTAVETQYF. As DNA, the CDR3 is TGCAGTGCCCACCACACGGCGGTGGAGACCCAGTACTTC.

This clonotype showed up just a few times. The V and J genes are TRBV27 and TRBJ2-1, with a possible D match to TRBD2 (5 bases). V lost 5 bases to trimming and J lost 9 bases, with 14 bases between them. Germline V lookup: CDR1 MNHEY, CDR2 SMNVEV (reference sequence). The CDR3 covers 13 residues. The CDR3: CASSPKRAVEQFF. Written as DNA, the CDR3 is TGTGCCAGCAGTCCAAAGAGGGCGGTTGAGCAGTTCTTC.

CDR3 region: CASSPTSGRTETQYF. The CDR3 DNA sequence: TGTGCCAGCAGTCCGACTAGCGGGAGGACGGAGACCCAGTACTTC. The rearrangement uses TRBV25-1 and TRBJ2-5; 13 bases align to TRBD2. Germline CDR1 MGHDK, CDR2 SYGVNS. The CDR3 runs to 15 residues. V trimming: 5 bases; J trimming: 5 bases; junction bases outside the gene matches: 5. Full variable domain (outside the CDR3, taken from reference TRBV25-1 and TRBJ2-5): EADIYQTPRYLVIGTGKKITLECSQTMGHDKMYWYQQDPGMELHLIHYSYGVNSTEKGDLSSESTVSRIRTEHFPLTLESARPSHTSQYLCASSPTSGRTETQYFGPGTRLLVL.

The chain carries TRBV15 and TRBJ2-1, with 9 bases identical to TRBD2. From germline, CDR1 is LNHNV and CDR2 YYDKDF (reference sequence). The CDR3 consists of 16 residues. V shed 4 bases and J 6 bases; nucleotides not matched to a gene: 10. The CDR3: CATSTAALAGVNEQFF. The CDR3 DNA is TGTGCCACCAGCACCGCGGCACTAGCGGGTGTCAATGAGCAGTTCTTC.

The gene calls are TRBV7-9 and TRBJ2-7; a weak D match, TRBD1 (6 bases). Trimming removed 6 bases at V and 5 bases at J, with 26 bases between. The CDR3 sequence is 17 residues long. The germline V gene has CDR1 SEHNR and CDR2 FQNEAQ (reference sequence). CDR3 region: CASSWWHRASRGDEQYF. The CDR3 DNA reads as TGTGCCAGCAGTTGGTGGCACAGGGCCTCCCGAGGGGACGAGCAGTACTTC. Full variable domain (remainder filled in from reference TRBV7-9 and TRBJ2-7): DTGVSQNPRHKITKRGQNVTFRCDPISEHNRLYWYRQTLGQGPEFLTYFQNEAQLEKSRLLSDRFSAERPKGSFSTLEIQRTEQGDSAMYLCASSWWHRASRGDEQYFGPGTRLTVT.

The rearrangement joins TRBV30 to TRBJ1-1; D remains ambiguous. Trimming took 4 bases from V and 3 from J, leaving 9 bases between them. Germline V lookup: CDR1 GTSNPN, CDR2 SVGIG (reference sequence). This CDR3 spans 12 amino acids. In DNA, the CDR3 is TGTGCCTGGACCCGACAATACACTGAAGCTTTCTTT. This translates into CAWTRQYTEAFF.

The table lists this clonotype with many counts. The CDR3 nucleotides read TGCGCCAGCAGCTCTTCGGGACTTCGGTCCTACGAGCAGTACTTC. Its translation: CASSSSGLRSYEQYF. This chain links TRBV5-1 with TRBJ2-7, with D tentatively TRBD2 (6 bases). V gave up 3 bases and J gave up 1 base, with 14 bases separating them. Germline V gene lookup returns CDR1 SGHRS and CDR2 YFSETQ. The CDR3 runs 15 residues.

This chain uses TRBV7-2 with TRBJ2-5, with D uncertain. CDR1 SGHTA and CDR2 FQGNSA come from the germline V gene. The CDR3 consists of 16 residues. V lost 1 base to trimming and J lost 1 base, with 13 bases between them. The CDR3 DNA sequence: TGTGCCAGCAGCTTAGTTAGGACCCCGGGCCAAGAGACCCAGTACTTC. Translation: CASSLVRTPGQETQYF.

This clonotype occurred a few times. V and J are TRBV12-3 or TRBV12-4 and TRBJ2-7, with 11 bases aligning to TRBD1. With 5 bases clipped from V and 0 bases from J, the junction kept 12 bases outside the gene matches. The CDR3 is 18 residues long. The chain's CDR3 is CASSPEGQGGLFSYEQYF. The CDR3 DNA follows: TGTGCCAGCAGTCCTGAGGGACAGGGGGGTTTATTCTCCTACGAGCAGTACTTC.

The chain carries TRBV5-5 and TRBJ1-5; the D is unclear. Germline V gives CDR1 SGHKS, CDR2 YYEKEE (reference sequence). The CDR3 is 14 residues long. Trimming cost V 2 bases and J 3 bases, with 9 bases left between them. In DNA, the CDR3 is TGTGCCAGCAGCTTCCACTACCCCAATCAGCCCCAGCATTTT. This sequence encodes CASSFHYPNQPQHF. Looking up the rest from reference TRBV5-5 and TRBJ1-5 gives the full variable domain: DAGVTQSPTHLIKTRGQQVTLRCSPISGHKSVSWYQQVLGQGPQFIFQYYEKEERGRGNFPDRFSARQFPNYSSELNVNALLLGDSALYLCASSFHYPNQPQHFGDGTRLSIL.

In this sample, this clonotype turned up many times. The V gene is TRBV12-3 or TRBV12-4, the J gene TRBJ2-7, with D maybe TRBD2 (6 bases). V was trimmed by 3 bases and J by 6 bases, leaving 18 bases between them. The CDR3 is 15 residues long. The CDR3 coding sequence is TGTGCCAGCAGTTTCATCGGGCGGGAATTGCGCGAGCAGTACTTC. Translated, it gives CASSFIGRELREQYF.

The rearrangement uses TRBV5-1 and TRBJ2-1; D tentatively fits TRBD1 or TRBD2 (5 bases each). The CDR3 has 15 amino acids. V dropped 5 bases and J dropped 1 base, with 13 bases sitting between them. The germline V gene has CDR1 SGHRS and CDR2 YFSETQ. The CDR3 loop is CASRAGTDSYNEQFF. DNA of the CDR3: TGCGCCAGCAGGGCCGGGACGGATTCCTACAATGAGCAGTTCTTC.

This clonotype was seen at least ten times. The chain carries TRBV6-5 and TRBJ2-3, with D uncertain. CDR3 length: 14 residues. Deletions cut 6 bases from V and 0 bases from J, with 10 bases between. Germline CDR1 reads MNHEY; CDR2 reads SVGAGI. The CDR3: CASSSHDSTDTQYF. The DNA for the CDR3 is TGTGCCAGCAGCTCACACGATAGCACAGATACGCAGTATTTT.

This clonotype was observed a handful of times. The CDR3 loop is CASGAGQGAHTDTQYF. The CDR3 region has the DNA TGTGCTAGTGGTGCGGGACAGGGGGCGCACACAGATACGCAGTATTTT. The rearrangement uses TRBV12-5 and TRBJ2-3, with 12 bases that match TRBD1. Germline V gene data show CDR1 as LGHNT and CDR2 as FRNRAP. The CDR3 is made up of 16 amino acids. J lost 2 bases, V lost 5 bases, and 5 bases had no gene match.